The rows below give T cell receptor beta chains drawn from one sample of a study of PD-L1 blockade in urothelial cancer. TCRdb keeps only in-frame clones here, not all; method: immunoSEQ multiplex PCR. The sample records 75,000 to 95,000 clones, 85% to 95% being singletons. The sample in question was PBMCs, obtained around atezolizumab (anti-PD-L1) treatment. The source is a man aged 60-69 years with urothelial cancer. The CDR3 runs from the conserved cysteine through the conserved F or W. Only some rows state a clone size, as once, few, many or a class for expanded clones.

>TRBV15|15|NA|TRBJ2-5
CATSRQPTGSETQYF
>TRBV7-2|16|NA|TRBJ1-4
CASSLGDRGRSEKLFF
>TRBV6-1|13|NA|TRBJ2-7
CASISGRVNEQYF
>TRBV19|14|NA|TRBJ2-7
CASSVQGQSYEQYF
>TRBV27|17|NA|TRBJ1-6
CASRRMTDHSYNSPLHF
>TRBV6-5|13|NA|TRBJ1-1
CASSRQGNTEAFF
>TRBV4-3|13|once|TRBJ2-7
CASSQELAAEQYF
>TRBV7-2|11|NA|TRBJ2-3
CASNNQDTQYF
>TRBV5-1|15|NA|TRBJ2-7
CASSLGGTGGYEQYF
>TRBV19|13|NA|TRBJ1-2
CASSSGHYYGYTF
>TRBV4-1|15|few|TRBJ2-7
CASSRAGESAYEQYF
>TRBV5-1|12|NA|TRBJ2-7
CASSLTRNEQYF
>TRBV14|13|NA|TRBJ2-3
CASNTAGTDTQYF
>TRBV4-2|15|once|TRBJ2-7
CASSPQKEGAYEQYF
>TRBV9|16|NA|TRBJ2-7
CASSVAGLTAKDEQYF
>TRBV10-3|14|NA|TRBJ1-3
CASGQALAGNTIYF
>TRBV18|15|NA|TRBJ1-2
CASRPTETRSYGYTF
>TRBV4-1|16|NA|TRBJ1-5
CASSQVYGESNQPQHF
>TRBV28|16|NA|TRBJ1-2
CASSLTGTAANYGYTF
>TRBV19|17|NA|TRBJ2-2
CASSIGPAGGRTGELFF
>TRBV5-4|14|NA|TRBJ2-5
CASRMTPTGETQYF
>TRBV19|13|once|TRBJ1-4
CASSISRGEKLFF
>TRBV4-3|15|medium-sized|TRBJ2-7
CASSQDTGGIYEQYF
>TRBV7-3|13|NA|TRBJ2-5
CASSLEGQETQYF
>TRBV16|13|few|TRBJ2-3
CASSPLQGDTQYF
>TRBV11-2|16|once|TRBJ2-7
CASSPYRDRAAYEQYF
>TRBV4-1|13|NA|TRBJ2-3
CASSLQGTDTQYF
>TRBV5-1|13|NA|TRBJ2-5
CASSSQGRETQYF
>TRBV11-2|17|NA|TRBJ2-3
CASSLVPGQREMNTQYF
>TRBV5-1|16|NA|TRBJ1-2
CASSLEGLAGGGGYTF
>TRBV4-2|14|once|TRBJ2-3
CASSPGQGSDTQYF
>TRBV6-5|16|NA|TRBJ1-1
CASSYASGTQNTEAFF
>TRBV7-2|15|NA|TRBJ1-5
CASSPPRQVDQPQHF
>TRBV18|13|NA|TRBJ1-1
CASSPQQGEKAFF
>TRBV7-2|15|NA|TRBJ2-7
CASSLLARSSYEQYF
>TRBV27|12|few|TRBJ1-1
CASRHRGTEAFF
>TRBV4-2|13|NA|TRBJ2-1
CASRGTGANEQFF
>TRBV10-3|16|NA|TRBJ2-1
CAISESIQRDHNEQFF
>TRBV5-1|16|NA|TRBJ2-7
CASSGFPSGSGYEQYF
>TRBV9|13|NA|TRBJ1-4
CASSVGPNEKLFF
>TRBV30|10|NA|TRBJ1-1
CALDRGEAFF
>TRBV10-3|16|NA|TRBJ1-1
CAISESSGGADTEAFF
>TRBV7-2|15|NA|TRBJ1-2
CASSLTGLESYGYTF
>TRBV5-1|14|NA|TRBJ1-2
CASSFSRGGYGYTF
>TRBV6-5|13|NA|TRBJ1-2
CATPLRHFYGYTF
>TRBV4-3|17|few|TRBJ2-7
CASSQDRGSGFTYEQYF
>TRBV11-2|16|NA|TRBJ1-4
CASSLESGWANEKLFF